The 14 T cell receptor beta chains presented below share a single source sample, sequenced in a study of CD8 T cells in ankylosing spondylitis (dated by TCRdb to 2016 to 2017). The receptor library was made with 5' RACE. For sequencing, an Illumina HiSeq 2500 was employed. TCRdb reprocessed the public reads (quality trimming at Q25 with fastp, clone calling with MiXCR) and kept in-frame beta chains. Each CDR3 protein appears once, grouped with its most common genes and DNA. The sample table lists roughly 230,000 distinct CDR3 sequences, 8% to 10% of them with a count of one. 4.8% of the sample is held by the ten biggest clonotypes. Sample: blood, either unsorted or a sorted T cell fraction (not recorded which). These receptors came from a female donor with ankylosing spondylitis or in good health (not recorded which).

The sample holds many counts of this clonotype. The chain carries TRBV5-1 and TRBJ2-7, with 9 bases aligning to TRBD1. This CDR3 comprises 14 residues. The V and J ends lost 3 bases and 5 bases, in that order; junction bases with no gene match: 6. Germline V gene lookup returns CDR1 SGHRS and CDR2 YFSETQ. The CDR3 spells CASSSGQGFNEQYF. CDR3 nucleotide sequence: TGCGCCAGCAGCTCGGGACAGGGCTTTAACGAGCAGTACTTC.

In this sample, this clonotype turned up many times. This chain uses TRBV20-1 with TRBJ1-6, with D unclear. Germline loops: CDR1 DFQATT, CDR2 SNEGSKA (reference sequence). Between the trimmed V and J ends, which lost 2 bases and 8 bases, there was a span of 10 bases. This CDR3 contains 13 residues. CDR3 in DNA: TGCAGTGCTAGAAACTTTGAGGATTCACCCCTCCACTTT. The encoded protein is CSARNFEDSPLHF.

This clonotype came up a few times. This chain joins TRBV7-9 and TRBJ2-1; no definite D call. V shed 4 bases and J shed 7 bases, with 8 bases lying between them. This CDR3 is built from 12 residues. Germline V CDR1 and CDR2: SEHNR, FQNEAQ (reference sequence). The CDR3 here is CASSSVLNEQFF. The DNA for the CDR3 is TGTGCCAGCAGCTCAGTTCTTAATGAGCAGTTCTTC.

V gene TRBV7-2 combines with J gene TRBJ2-3, with D hard to call. In germline, CDR1 is SGHTA, CDR2 FQGNSA. The ends were cut back, 6 bases at V and 5 bases at J, with 12 bases in the middle. The CDR3 totals 13 residues. The CDR3 reads CASSPPAQDTQYF. As DNA, the CDR3 is TGTGCCAGCAGTCCCCCGGCCCAAGATACGCAGTATTTT.

In its sample, this clonotype was seen many times. The V call is TRBV4-2, the J call TRBJ2-5; a possible D gene is TRBD2 (6 bases). CDR1 and CDR2 from the germline V gene are LGHNA and YNFKEQ. Deletions cut 4 bases from V and 3 bases from J, with 12 bases between. This CDR3 region has 14 residues. This chain's CDR3 is CASSPGAAEETQYF. In DNA form, the CDR3 reads TGTGCCAGCAGCCCGGGAGCCGCAGAAGAGACCCAGTACTTC.

This clonotype appeared many times. V is TRBV5-1 and J is TRBJ2-7; D not certain. Germline-derived CDR1 and CDR2 are SGHRS and YFSETQ. CDR3 size: 12 residues. Trimming took off 0 bases at V and 4 bases at J, with 5 bases between the two ends. The CDR3 here is CASSLGNYEQYF. As DNA, the CDR3 is TGCGCCAGCAGCTTGGGTAATTACGAGCAGTACTTC.

This clonotype was counted ten times or more. The V call is TRBV4-3, the J call TRBJ1-4, with a tentative D call TRBD1 (6 bases). Germline loops: CDR1 LGHNA, CDR2 YSLEER. This CDR3 contains 15 residues. With 3 bases removed from V and 7 bases from J, the gap between germline ends came to 15 bases. CDR3 bases: TGCGCCAGCAGCCATGAACAGGGTAGGGTTGAAAAACTGTTTTTT. The encoded protein is CASSHEQGRVEKLFF.

The V call is TRBV7-6, the J call TRBJ2-7, with D hard to call. This CDR3 comprises 12 residues. Germline CDR1 SGHVS, CDR2 FNYEAQ. V was pared by 5 bases and J by 6 bases, with 11 bases between. The CDR3 reads CASSPIVGEQYF. The CDR3 bases are TGTGCCAGCAGCCCTATAGTGGGCGAGCAGTACTTC.

Remarks on this clonotype: This may come from a read error, since a much larger clone is one base off. The chain combines TRBV6-5 with TRBJ2-3; TRBD1 agrees at 9 bases. The CDR3 loop spans 11 amino acids. Germline V CDR1 and CDR2: MNHEY, SVGAGI. The DNA for the CDR3 is TGTCCCAGCAGTCCGGGACAGGGCCTATATTTT. It codes for CPSSPGQGLYF.

The table lists this clonotype with many counts. The chain carries TRBV10-3 and TRBJ2-7; tentative D call: TRBD1 (6 bases). Per the germline V gene, CDR1 is ENHRY and CDR2 is SYGVKD. V was clipped by 4 bases and J by 12 bases, with 16 bases between them. This CDR3 spans 12 amino acids. CDR3 DNA sequence: TGTGCCATCAGTGGTTTAGAGGGGGTTATGTACTTC. This encodes CAISGLEGVMYF.

This clonotype was counted ten times or more. Here the CDR3 DNA reads TGCAGCCTCAGCGAGAGCTCCTACAATGAGCAGTTCTTC. As protein: CSLSESSYNEQFF. This chain joins TRBV20-1 and TRBJ2-1, with D uncertain. CDR1 DFQATT and CDR2 SNEGSKA come from the germline V gene (reference sequence). The CDR3 contains 13 residues.

This clonotype was seen at least ten times. The rearrangement links TRBV15 to TRBJ2-3; D might be TRBD1 (5 bases). V lost 5 bases and J lost 6, with 9 bases in between. In germline, CDR1 is LNHNV, CDR2 YYDKDF (reference sequence). This CDR3 contains 12 residues. In DNA, the CDR3 is TGTGCCACCAGCCCCTCAGGGGATACGCAGTATTTT. Encoded protein: CATSPSGDTQYF.

This clonotype was seen repeatedly, ten times or more. This chain uses TRBV28 with TRBJ1-5; a possible D gene is TRBD1 (5 bases). V was trimmed by 6 bases and J by 5 bases, leaving 20 bases between them. This CDR3 spans 16 amino acids. Germline assignment: CDR1 MDHEN and CDR2 SYDVKM. In DNA form, the CDR3 reads TGTGCCAGCAGCAGCGACCTCGACAGTCAACATCAGCCCCAGCATTTT. It codes for CASSSDLDSQHQPQHF.

This clonotype was detected ten times or more. The gene calls are TRBV6-1 and TRBJ1-5; possible D gene TRBD1, 6 bases. CDR1 is MNHNS, CDR2 SASEGT, per germline. Trimming stripped 4 bases from V and 9 bases from J, with 13 bases between. The CDR3 loop spans 13 amino acids. Here the CDR3 DNA reads TGTGCCAGCAGTGGGACAGAAGTATGGCCCCAGCATTTT. It yields the protein CASSGTEVWPQHF.